Here is one TCR beta chain with its context. Its antigen has not been determined. No much larger clonotype is one base removed from it; base qualities were not supplied. At one collaborating source in Seattle, patients were enrolled during active infection and were followed longitudinally through the course of disease. Whole blood was collected in K2EDTA tubes by collaborating institutions according to the institutions' own protocols. For TCRbeta analysis, collaborators shipped samples in one of three forms: frozen whole blood, isolated PBMCs, or DNA extracted from either of those sample types. This specimen belongs to a study of blood T cell repertoires in COVID-19 (dated by TCRdb to 2018 to 2021). Regarding the study in general: Collaborator samples came from the United States, Italy and Spain and covered acute and convalescent phases of COVID-19. HLA class I and class II types, where available, came from metadata supplied by the sample provider rather than from assay-based typing. The sample metadata nearly always contained a de-identified subject ID, COVID-19 status, age in years and sex. The repertoires were released in a freely available public database intended as a resource for research on the immune response to SARS-CoV-2. The samples were drawn from the first 160 participants of the ongoing ImmuneRACE study and from 1,254 subjects provided by 6 global collaborators. Subjects who had been exposed to COVID-19, were actively infected with it, or had recovered from it provided the deeply sampled blood TCRbeta repertoires that made up the dataset. The material from the prospective study consisted of cDNA or gDNA derived from T cells, B-cell-depleted T cells, or PBMCs. Summary of the overall study and its limitations: How much clinical and demographic metadata was included differed by source and by participant, and the metadata was provided uncurated.

TCRbeta CDR3 regions were amplified from genomic DNA by means of the immunoSEQ Assay, a bias-controlled multiplex PCR. In the original analysis: Nucleated cell counts per sample were estimated from amplification of reference gene primers within the assay. Sequence reads were collapsed and filtered to measure the absolute abundance of every unique TCRbeta CDR3 rearrangement. For each sample, productive Simpson clonality was calculated by taking the square root of Simpson's diversity index across productive rearrangements. TCRdb retrieved this table from immuneACCESS and kept in-frame rearrangements only. Not all clones are present; in checked studies, unresolved V genes account for under half, and no reason is known for the remainder. V and J calls and clone size are copied from that table; D and trimming were computed from the DNA. The sample table records approximately 150,000 clones; roughly 91% of these occur just once. In total, the top ten clones hold around 4.8% of the sample.

Unmatched junction bases come to 10, with V trimmed by 5 bases and J by 7 bases. As encoded in the germline V gene, CDR1 is MDHEN while CDR2 is SYDVKM. There are 14 amino acids in the CDR3, from cysteine to phenylalanine inclusive. Only the CDR3 DNA stays, 42 bases, in frame from base 1. The sequenced material came from peripheral blood. This receptor was taken from a man aged 18 to 35 with COVID-19, enrolled during active disease. The chain couples TRBV28 to TRBJ1-1; TRBD1 aligns with 7 central bases. For the CDR3, the sequence is CASSPRQGRNEAFF. The sequence in DNA is TGTGCCAGCAGTCCCCGACAGGGTCGGAATGAAGCTTTCTTT.